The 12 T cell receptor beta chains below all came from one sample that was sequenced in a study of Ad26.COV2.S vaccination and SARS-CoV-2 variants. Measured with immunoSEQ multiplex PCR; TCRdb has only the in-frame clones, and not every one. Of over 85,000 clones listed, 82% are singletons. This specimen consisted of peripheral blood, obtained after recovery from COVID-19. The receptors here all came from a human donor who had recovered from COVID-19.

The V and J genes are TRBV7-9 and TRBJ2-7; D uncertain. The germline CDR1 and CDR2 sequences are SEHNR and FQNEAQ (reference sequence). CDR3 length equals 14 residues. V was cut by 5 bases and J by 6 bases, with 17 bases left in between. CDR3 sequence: CASSARRLGGEQYF. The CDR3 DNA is TGTGCCAGCAGCGCACGTCGTTTGGGCGGCGAGCAGTACTTC. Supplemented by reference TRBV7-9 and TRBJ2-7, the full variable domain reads DTGVSQNPRHKITKRGQNVTFRCDPISEHNRLYWYRQTLGQGPEFLTYFQNEAQLEKSRLLSDRFSAERPKGSFSTLEIQRTEQGDSAMYLCASSARRLGGEQYFGPGTRLTVT.

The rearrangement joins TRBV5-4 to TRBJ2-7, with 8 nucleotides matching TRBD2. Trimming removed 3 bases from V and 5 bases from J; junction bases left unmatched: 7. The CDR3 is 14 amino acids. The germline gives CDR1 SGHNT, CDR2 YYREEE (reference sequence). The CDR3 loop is CASSYGTSWDEQYF. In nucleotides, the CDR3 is TGTGCCAGCAGCTACGGGACTAGTTGGGACGAGCAGTACTTC.

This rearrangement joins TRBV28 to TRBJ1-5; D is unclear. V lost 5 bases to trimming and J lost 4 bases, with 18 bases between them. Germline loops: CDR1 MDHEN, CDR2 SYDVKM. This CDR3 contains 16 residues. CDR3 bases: TGTGCCAGCAGTAACCGGACCTACGGCCCTAATCAGCCCCAGCATTTT. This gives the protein CASSNRTYGPNQPQHF.

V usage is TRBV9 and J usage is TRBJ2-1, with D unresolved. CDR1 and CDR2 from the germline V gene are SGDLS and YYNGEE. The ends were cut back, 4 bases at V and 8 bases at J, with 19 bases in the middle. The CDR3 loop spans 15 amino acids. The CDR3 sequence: CASSPRGPAGDEQFF. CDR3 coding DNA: TGTGCCAGCAGCCCGAGAGGACCCGCCGGAGATGAGCAGTTCTTC.

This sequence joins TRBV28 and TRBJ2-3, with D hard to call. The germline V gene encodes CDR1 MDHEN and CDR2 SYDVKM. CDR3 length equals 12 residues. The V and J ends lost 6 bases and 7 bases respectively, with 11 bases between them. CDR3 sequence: CASSPIAYTQYF. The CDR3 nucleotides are TGTGCCAGCAGCCCGATAGCCTATACGCAGTATTTT.

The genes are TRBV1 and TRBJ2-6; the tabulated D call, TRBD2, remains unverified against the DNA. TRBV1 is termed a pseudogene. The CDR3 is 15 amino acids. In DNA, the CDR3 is TGCACCAGCAGCCTGGCGGGAACTGGGGCCAACGTCCTGACTTTC. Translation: CTSSLAGTGANVLTF.

This CDR3 reads CASSLSGGSVKETQYF. The CDR3 coding sequence is TGCGCCAGCAGCTTGTCAGGGGGCTCAGTCAAAGAGACCCAGTACTTC. The gene calls are TRBV5-1 and TRBJ2-5; 8 bases fit TRBD1. V shed 1 base, J shed 3 bases, and the junction held 8 bases outside the gene matches. CDR3 size: 16 residues. Per germline, CDR1 SGHRS and CDR2 YFSETQ.

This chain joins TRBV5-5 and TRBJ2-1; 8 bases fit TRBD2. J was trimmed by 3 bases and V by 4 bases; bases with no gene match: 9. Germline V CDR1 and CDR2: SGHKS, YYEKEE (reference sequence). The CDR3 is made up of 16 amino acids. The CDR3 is CASSQGYSGDYNEQFF. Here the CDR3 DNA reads TGTGCCAGCAGCCAAGGGTATAGCGGGGACTACAATGAGCAGTTCTTC.

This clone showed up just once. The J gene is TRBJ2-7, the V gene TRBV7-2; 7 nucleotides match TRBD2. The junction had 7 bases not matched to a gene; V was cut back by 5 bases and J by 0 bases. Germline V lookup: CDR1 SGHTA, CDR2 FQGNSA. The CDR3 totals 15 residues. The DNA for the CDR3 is TGTGCCAGCAGCCGCAGCGGGATGAGCTCCTACGAGCAGTACTTC. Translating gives CASSRSGMSSYEQYF.

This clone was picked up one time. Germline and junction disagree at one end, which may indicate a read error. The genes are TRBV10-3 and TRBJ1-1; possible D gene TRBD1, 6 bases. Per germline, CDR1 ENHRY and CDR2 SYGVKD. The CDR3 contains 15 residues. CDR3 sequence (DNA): TGTGCCATCAGTGACTCGGGACACACGAACGCTGAAGCTTTCTTT. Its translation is CAISDSGHTNAEAFF.

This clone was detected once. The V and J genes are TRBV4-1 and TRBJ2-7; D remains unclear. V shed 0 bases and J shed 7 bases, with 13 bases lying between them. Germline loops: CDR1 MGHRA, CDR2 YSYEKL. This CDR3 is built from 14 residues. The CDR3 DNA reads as TGCGCCAGCAGCCAAGAAAACAGTCTCGGAGAGCAGTACTTC. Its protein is CASSQENSLGEQYF.

The CDR3 DNA is TGTGCCAGCAGCCAAGCCGGACAGGGGGACTATGGCTACACCTTC. Translation gives CASSQAGQGDYGYTF. V and J are TRBV4-2 and TRBJ1-2; TRBD1 agrees at 10 bases. V was pared by 1 base and J by 3 bases, with 2 bases of the junction left unmatched. The CDR3 totals 15 residues. CDR1 is LGHNA, CDR2 YNFKEQ, per germline.